This T cell receptor (beta chain) was recovered during a study of early T cells in non-severe SARS-CoV-2 infection. For the study at large: Sequencing targeted bulk RNA from unsorted whole blood, leaving chains unpaired.

V was cut by 6 bases and J by 13 bases, with 18 bases left in between. The germline CDR1 and CDR2 sequences are DFQATT and SNEGSKA (reference sequence). This CDR3 has 11 amino acids. Individual cDNA molecules received unique molecular identifiers. TCRdb reprocessed the 5' RACE reads with MiXCR, giving one entry per CDR3 protein. Among about 83,000 distinct CDR3 sequences listed, approximately 14% were seen once. This clonotype was observed at least ten times. Its antigen is unidentified. Findings of the study overall: Lookups in VDJdb leaned toward anti-spike CD8 responses and missed private and CD4 specificities.

The chain has TRBV20-1 and TRBJ1-2; the D is unclear. The sequence was obtained from an adult who was a healthcare worker with PCR-confirmed SARS-CoV-2 infection or an uninfected control (not recorded which). The sequenced material came from whole blood. CDR3 amino acids: CSARPPEASTF. CDR3 coding DNA: TGCAGTGCCAGGCCCCCAGAAGCGTCCACCTTC.